The entry that follows covers one TCR beta chain sequence. Its specific antigen is unknown. Base qualities are missing; no much larger clone stands one base away. TCRbeta CDR3 regions were amplified from genomic DNA using the immunoSEQ Assay, a bias-controlled multiplex PCR. In the source study's methods: The number of nucleated cells in each sample was estimated from the amplification of reference gene primers within the assay. Sequence reads were collapsed and filtered to measure the absolute abundance of every unique TCRbeta CDR3 rearrangement. Productive Simpson clonality was computed per sample as the square root of Simpson's diversity index over productive rearrangements. TCRdb obtained this table from immuneACCESS and retained in-frame rearrangements with V and J assigned. These tables miss some clones; where compared with another copy, unresolved V genes account for less than half of the shortfall, and the remainder is unexplained. V, J and clone size reflect that table, while D and trimming were determined from the DNA. Within this sample are some 30,000 clones, with 84% of them counted one time only. Roughly 13% of the sample is taken by the ten largest.

This sample stems from a study of blood T cell repertoires in COVID-19 (TCRdb year 2020). Context from the whole study: Samples covering the acute and convalescent phases of COVID-19 were provided by collaborators in the United States, Italy and Spain. The prospective study material was composed of cDNA or gDNA derived from T cells, B-cell-depleted T cells, or PBMCs. Subjects who had been exposed to COVID-19, were actively infected with it, or had recovered from it provided the deeply sampled blood TCRbeta repertoires that made up the dataset. The repertoires were released in a freely available public database intended as a resource for research on the immune response to SARS-CoV-2. Samples came from the ongoing ImmuneRACE study (first 160 participants) plus 1,254 subjects from 6 global collaborators. Nearly every sample came with metadata listing a de-identified subject ID, COVID-19 status, age in years and sex. Where available, HLA class I and class II types were obtained from metadata supplied by the sample provider rather than from assay-based typing. Overall study results and their limits: The amount of clinical and demographic metadata varied by source and participant and was provided uncurated.

The collaborating institutions used their own protocols to collect whole blood in K2EDTA tubes. For TCRbeta analysis, collaborators shipped samples as frozen whole blood, isolated PBMCs, or DNA extracted from either of those sample types. This TCR came from a human donor in a cohort sampled during active COVID-19. The material sequenced was peripheral blood.

The DNA reads TGTGCCAGCAGCTTGGTCGGGGAGACTGAAGCTTTCTTT. Translated, it gives CASSLVGETEAFF. The V gene is TRBV5-5 and the J gene is TRBJ1-1; the D gene is not confidently resolved. Via the germline V gene (reference sequence), CDR1 is SGHKS and CDR2 YYEKEE. V loses 0 bases of germline sequence and J loses 5 bases, and the interval between the two ends is 8 bases. From cysteine to phenylalanine, the CDR3 is 13 amino acids long. Just the 39-base CDR3 DNA is kept, in frame starting at base 1.